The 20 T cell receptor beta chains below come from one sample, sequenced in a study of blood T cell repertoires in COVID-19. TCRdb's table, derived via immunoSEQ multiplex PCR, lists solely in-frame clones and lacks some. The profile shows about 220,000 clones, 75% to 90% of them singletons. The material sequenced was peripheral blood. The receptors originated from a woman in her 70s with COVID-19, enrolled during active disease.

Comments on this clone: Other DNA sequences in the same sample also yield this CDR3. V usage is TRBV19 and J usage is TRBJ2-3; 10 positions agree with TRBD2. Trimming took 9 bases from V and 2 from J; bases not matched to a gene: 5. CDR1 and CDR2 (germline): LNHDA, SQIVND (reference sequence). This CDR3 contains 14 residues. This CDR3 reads CASSGRGSTDTQYF. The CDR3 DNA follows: TGTGCCAGCAGCGGGAGGGGGTCCACAGATACGCAGTATTTT.

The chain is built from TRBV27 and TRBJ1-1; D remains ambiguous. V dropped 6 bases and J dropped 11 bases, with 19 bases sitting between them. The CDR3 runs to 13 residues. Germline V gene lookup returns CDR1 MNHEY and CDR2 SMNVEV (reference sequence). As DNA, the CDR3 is TGTGCCAGCAGACCTACTCCGGCAGGCCACGCTTTCTTT. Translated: CASRPTPAGHAFF.

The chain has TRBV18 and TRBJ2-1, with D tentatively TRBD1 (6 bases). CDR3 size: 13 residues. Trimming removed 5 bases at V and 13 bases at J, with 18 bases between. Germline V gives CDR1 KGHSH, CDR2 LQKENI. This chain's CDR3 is CASSGRDTLHQFF. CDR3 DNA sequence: TGTGCCAGCTCAGGCCGGGACACCCTTCACCAGTTCTTC.

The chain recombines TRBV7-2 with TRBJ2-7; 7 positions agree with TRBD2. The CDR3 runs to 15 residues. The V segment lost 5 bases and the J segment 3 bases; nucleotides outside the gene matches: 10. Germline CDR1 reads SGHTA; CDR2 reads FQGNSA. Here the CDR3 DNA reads TGTGCCAGCAGCATTAGCGGGCCGTTGGGCTACGAGCAGTACTTC. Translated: CASSISGPLGYEQYF.

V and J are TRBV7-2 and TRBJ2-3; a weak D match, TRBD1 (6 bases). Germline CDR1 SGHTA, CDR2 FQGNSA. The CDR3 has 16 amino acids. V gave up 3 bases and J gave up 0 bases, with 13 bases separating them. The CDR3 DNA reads TGTGCCAGCAGCTTGGGGGCTGGGGGCAGCACAGATACGCAGTATTTT. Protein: CASSLGAGGSTDTQYF.

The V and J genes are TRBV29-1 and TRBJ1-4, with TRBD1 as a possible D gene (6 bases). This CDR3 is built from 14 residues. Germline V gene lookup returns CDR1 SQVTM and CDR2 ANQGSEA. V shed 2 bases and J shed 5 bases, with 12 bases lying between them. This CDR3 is CSVESRGANEKLFF. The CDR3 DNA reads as TGCAGCGTTGAAAGCAGGGGCGCAAATGAAAAACTGTTTTTT.

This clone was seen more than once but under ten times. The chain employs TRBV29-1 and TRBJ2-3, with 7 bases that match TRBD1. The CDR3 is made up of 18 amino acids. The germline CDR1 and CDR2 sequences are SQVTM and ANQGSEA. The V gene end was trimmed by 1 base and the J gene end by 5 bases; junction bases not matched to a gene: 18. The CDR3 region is CSVEGPSTWDSVEDTQYF. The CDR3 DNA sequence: TGCAGCGTTGAAGGTCCGTCGACCTGGGACAGCGTAGAAGATACGCAGTATTTT.

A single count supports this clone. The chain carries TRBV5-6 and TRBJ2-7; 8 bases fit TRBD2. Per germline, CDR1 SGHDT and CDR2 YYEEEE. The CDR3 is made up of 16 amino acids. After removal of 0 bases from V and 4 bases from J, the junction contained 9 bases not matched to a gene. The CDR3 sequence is CASSLEYRLAGYEQYF. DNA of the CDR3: TGTGCCAGCAGCTTGGAATATAGGCTAGCGGGTTACGAGCAGTACTTC.

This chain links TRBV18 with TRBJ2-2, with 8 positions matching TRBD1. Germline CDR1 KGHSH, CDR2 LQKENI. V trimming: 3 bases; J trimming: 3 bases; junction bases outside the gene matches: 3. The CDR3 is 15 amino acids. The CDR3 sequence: CASSPPTGDTGELFF. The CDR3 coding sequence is TGTGCCAGCTCACCCCCGACAGGGGACACCGGGGAGCTGTTTTTT.

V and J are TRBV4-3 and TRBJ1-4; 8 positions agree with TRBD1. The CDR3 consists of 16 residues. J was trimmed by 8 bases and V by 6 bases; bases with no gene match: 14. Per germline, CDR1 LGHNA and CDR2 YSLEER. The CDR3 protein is CASSPRWTGFREKLFF. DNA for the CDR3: TGCGCCAGCAGTCCAAGATGGACAGGGTTCCGGGAAAAACTGTTTTTT.

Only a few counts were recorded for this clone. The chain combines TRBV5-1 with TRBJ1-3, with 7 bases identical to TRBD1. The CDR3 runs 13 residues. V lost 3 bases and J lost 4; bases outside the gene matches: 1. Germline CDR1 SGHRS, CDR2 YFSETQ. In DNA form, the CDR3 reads TGCGCCAGCAGCTCGACAGGGGGAAACACCATATATTTT. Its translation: CASSSTGGNTIYF.

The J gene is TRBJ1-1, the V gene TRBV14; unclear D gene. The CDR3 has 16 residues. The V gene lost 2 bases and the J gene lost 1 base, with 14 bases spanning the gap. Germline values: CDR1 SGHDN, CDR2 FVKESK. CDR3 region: CASSQIAATKNTEAFF. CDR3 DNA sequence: TGTGCCAGCAGCCAAATAGCCGCGACCAAGAACACTGAAGCTTTCTTT.

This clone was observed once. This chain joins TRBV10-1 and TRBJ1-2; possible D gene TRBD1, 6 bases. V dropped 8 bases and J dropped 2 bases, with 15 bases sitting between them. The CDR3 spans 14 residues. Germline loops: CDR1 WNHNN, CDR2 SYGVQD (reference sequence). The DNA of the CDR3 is TGCGCCAGCCCCGGGCAGGGGCCAAACTATGGCTACACCTTC. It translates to CASPGQGPNYGYTF.

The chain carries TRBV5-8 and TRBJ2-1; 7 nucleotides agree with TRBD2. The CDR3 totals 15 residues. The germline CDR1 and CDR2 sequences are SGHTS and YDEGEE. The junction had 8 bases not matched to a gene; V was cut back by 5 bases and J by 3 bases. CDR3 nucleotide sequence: TGTGCCAGCAGTTTGAGCGGGAATAGCTACAATGAGCAGTTCTTC. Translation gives CASSLSGNSYNEQFF.

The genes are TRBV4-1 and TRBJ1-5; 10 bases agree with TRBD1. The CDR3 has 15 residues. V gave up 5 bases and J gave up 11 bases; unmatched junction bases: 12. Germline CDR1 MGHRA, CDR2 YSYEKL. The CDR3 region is CASSDNDRGRVTQHF. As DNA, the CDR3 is TGCGCCAGCAGCGATAACGACAGGGGGCGAGTAACCCAGCATTTT.

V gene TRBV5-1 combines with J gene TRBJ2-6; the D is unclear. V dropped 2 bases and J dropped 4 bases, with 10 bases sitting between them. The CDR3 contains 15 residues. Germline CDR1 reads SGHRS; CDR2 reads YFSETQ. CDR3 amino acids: CASSLGGAGANVLTF. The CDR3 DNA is TGCGCCAGCAGCTTAGGCGGAGCCGGGGCCAACGTCCTGACTTTC.

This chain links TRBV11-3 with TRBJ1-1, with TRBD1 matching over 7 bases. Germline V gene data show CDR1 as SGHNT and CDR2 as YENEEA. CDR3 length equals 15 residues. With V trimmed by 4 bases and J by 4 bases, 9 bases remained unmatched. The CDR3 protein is CASSSGQAGGTEAFF. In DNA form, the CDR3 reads TGTGCCAGCAGCTCCGGACAGGCCGGGGGCACTGAAGCTTTCTTT.

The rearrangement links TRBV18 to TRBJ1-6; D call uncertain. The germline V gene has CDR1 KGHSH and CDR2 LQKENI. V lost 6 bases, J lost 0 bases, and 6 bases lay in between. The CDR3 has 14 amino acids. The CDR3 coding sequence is TGTGCCAGCTCTCCTAGCTCCTATAATTCACCCCTCCACTTT. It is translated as CASSPSSYNSPLHF.

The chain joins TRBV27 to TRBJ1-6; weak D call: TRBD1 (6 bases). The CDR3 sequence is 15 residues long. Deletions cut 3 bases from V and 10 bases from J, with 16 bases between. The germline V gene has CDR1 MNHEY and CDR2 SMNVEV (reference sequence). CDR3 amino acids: CASSFSRQVSSPLHF. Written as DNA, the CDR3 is TGTGCCAGCAGTTTTTCTCGACAGGTCAGCTCACCCCTCCACTTT.

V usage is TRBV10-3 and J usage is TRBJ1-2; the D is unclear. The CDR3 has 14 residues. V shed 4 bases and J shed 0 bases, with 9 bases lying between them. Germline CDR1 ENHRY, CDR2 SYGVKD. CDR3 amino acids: CAISVGGTNYGYTF. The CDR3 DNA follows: TGTGCCATCAGTGTCGGCGGAACTAACTATGGCTACACCTTC.